This entry lists 4 T cell receptor beta chains sequenced from one sample in a study of OX40 agonist ivuxolimab in advanced cancers. Assay: immunoSEQ multiplex PCR; the TCRdb copy retains only in-frame clones and omits some. The data show tens of thousands of clones, with approximately 87% seen just once and more than 3.5% held by the top ten. The source was CD4+ or CD8+ T cells sorted from blood, collected in a trial of the OX40 agonist ivuxolimab. The receptors derive from an adult with an advanced solid tumor such as melanoma, head and neck, liver or kidney cancer.

The chain links TRBV11-1 to TRBJ2-7; D is undetermined. Germline lookup yields CDR1 SGHAT and CDR2 FQDESV (reference sequence). The V end was cut by 11 bases, the J end by 5 bases, with 28 bases between. The CDR3 covers 16 residues. The CDR3 DNA reads TGTGCCGCGTCCCTTCTTAATTGCCACCTTTTCCACGAGCAGTACTTC. As protein: CAASLLNCHLFHEQYF.

The genes are TRBV30 and TRBJ1-4; D unresolved. This CDR3 is built from 12 residues. Deletions cut 1 base from V and 7 bases from J, with 7 bases between. Germline CDR1 is GTSNPN and CDR2 is SVGIG (reference sequence). The CDR3 sequence: CAWSEGGEKLFF. The CDR3 nucleotides are TGTGCCTGGAGTGAGGGTGGTGAAAAACTGTTTTTT.

J is TRBJ1-2 and V is TRBV29-1; 7 nucleotides line up with TRBD1. Germline V gene lookup returns CDR1 SQVTM and CDR2 ANQGSEA. V lost 4 bases, J lost 5 bases, and 4 bases stayed unmatched. The CDR3 spans 12 residues. The CDR3 nucleotides are TGCAGCGTTGTCGGCAGGGGGTATGGCTACACCTTC. Protein: CSVVGRGYGYTF.

The gene calls are TRBV7-9 and TRBJ2-2, with D unresolved. The CDR3 length is 12 residues. Trimming took off 4 bases at V and 2 bases at J, with 2 bases between the two ends. CDR1 is SEHNR and CDR2 is FQNEAQ in the germline V gene (reference sequence). In nucleotides, the CDR3 is TGTGCCAGCAGCTCTAACACCGGGGAGCTGTTTTTT. It specifies CASSSNTGELFF. Combining the CDR3 with reference TRBV7-9 and TRBJ2-2 gives the whole variable domain DTGVSQNPRHKITKRGQNVTFRCDPISEHNRLYWYRQTLGQGPEFLTYFQNEAQLEKSRLLSDRFSAERPKGSFSTLEIQRTEQGDSAMYLCASSSNTGELFFGEGSRLTVL.